What follows are 29 T cell receptor beta chains derived from one specimen sequenced in a study of neoadjuvant nivolumab and ipilimumab in lung cancer. Clones were read by immunoSEQ multiplex PCR, and TCRdb kept only the in-frame ones, dropping some. The data show some 18,000 clones, over 70% seen once. The sample in question was peripheral blood, obtained before neoadjuvant nivolumab, alone or with ipilimumab. Source of these receptors: an adult with non-small cell lung cancer.

The chain uses TRBV11-2 and TRBJ2-7, with TRBD2 matching 7 bases. This CDR3 is 16 amino acids long. V gave up 7 bases and J gave up 0 bases; unmatched junction bases: 12. Germline CDR1 is SGHAT and CDR2 is FQNNGV. The CDR3 region has the DNA TGTGCCAGCACCCTATACGAGGGAGGGCCCTCCTACGAGCAGTACTTC. Its translation is CASTLYEGGPSYEQYF.

This rearrangement joins TRBV6-5 to TRBJ1-1, with TRBD1 as a possible D gene (5 bases). Trimming pared 2 bases from V and 1 base from J, leaving 8 bases between. There are 14 residues in the CDR3. The germline V gene encodes CDR1 MNHEY and CDR2 SVGAGI. The DNA for the CDR3 is TGTGCCAGCAGTTACAGGGGAAGGAACACTGAAGCTTTCTTT. Protein sequence: CASSYRGRNTEAFF.

This clone is a singleton in its sample. V is TRBV10-2 and J is TRBJ2-1; 9 bases are shared with TRBD1. The CDR3 has 15 residues. CDR1 is WSHSY and CDR2 is SAAADI in the germline V gene. Trimming at V came to 11 bases and at J to 7 bases, leaving 15 bases not matched to a gene. The CDR3, as DNA: TGCGCCTGCACGGCTCGGGACAGGGAAATTAATGAGCAGTTCTTC. Translating gives CACTARDREINEQFF.

The chain employs TRBV6-5 and TRBJ1-1; D is ambiguous. Per the germline V gene, CDR1 is MNHEY and CDR2 is SVGAGI. The CDR3 consists of 14 residues. V shed 5 bases and J shed 1 base, with 11 bases lying between them. The CDR3 here is CASSALRENTEAFF. CDR3 sequence (DNA): TGTGCCAGCAGTGCTCTGCGGGAGAACACTGAAGCTTTCTTT.

The chain couples TRBV27 to TRBJ2-1; D might be TRBD2 (6 bases). This CDR3 is built from 11 residues. V gave up 5 bases and J gave up 10 bases, with 9 bases separating them. The germline V gene has CDR1 MNHEY and CDR2 SMNVEV (reference sequence). CDR3 in DNA: TGTGCCAGCAGTGAGGGACTCGAGCAGTTCTTC. As protein: CASSEGLEQFF.

This chain uses TRBV6-5 with TRBJ2-3; 7 bases match TRBD2. V dropped 6 bases and J dropped 2; count of bases not matched to a gene: 8. Germline values: CDR1 MNHEY, CDR2 SVGAGI. The CDR3 covers 15 residues. This chain's CDR3 is CASRALAGHTDTQYF. DNA for the CDR3: TGTGCCAGCAGAGCTTTAGCGGGCCACACAGATACGCAGTATTTT.

This rearrangement joins TRBV2 to TRBJ2-1; unclear D gene. Trimming pared 8 bases from V and 7 bases from J, leaving 9 bases between. The germline gives CDR1 SNHLY, CDR2 FYNNEI. The CDR3 is made up of 11 amino acids. The chain's CDR3 is CASVLRNEQFF. The CDR3 DNA is TGTGCCAGCGTGTTGAGGAATGAGCAGTTCTTC.

V is TRBV9 and J is TRBJ1-1; D may be TRBD1 (5 bases). V dropped 3 bases and J dropped 4 bases, with 13 bases sitting between them. The CDR3 is 14 amino acids. Germline assignment: CDR1 SGDLS and CDR2 YYNGEE. The CDR3 here is CASSARGGGTEAFF. As DNA, the CDR3 is TGTGCCAGCAGCGCTAGGGGTGGCGGCACTGAAGCTTTCTTT.

This clone was seen only once. V and J are TRBV9 and TRBJ1-5; D remains unclear. V dropped 0 bases and J dropped 7 bases, with 5 bases sitting between them. CDR3 length: 12 residues. CDR1 and CDR2 (germline): SGDLS, YYNGEE. The CDR3: CASSVVSQPQHF. Here the CDR3 DNA reads TGTGCCAGCAGCGTAGTTAGCCAGCCCCAGCATTTT.

The CDR3 spells CASSPLGDNEQFF. CDR3 bases: TGTGCCAGCAGCCCCTTAGGGGACAATGAGCAGTTCTTC. The V call is TRBV7-9, the J call TRBJ2-1; tentative D call: TRBD1 (5 bases). The CDR3 is 13 amino acids. The ends were cut back, 5 bases at V and 5 bases at J, with 10 bases in the middle. CDR1 and CDR2 from the germline V gene are SEHNR and FQNEAQ (reference sequence).

The V gene is TRBV11-2, the J gene TRBJ2-5; D uncertain. V was trimmed by 1 base and J by 6 bases, leaving 12 bases between them. Germline values: CDR1 SGHAT, CDR2 FQNNGV. This CDR3 region has 14 residues. The CDR3 DNA reads TGTGCCAGCAGCTTAGGCCGTGGTGGACAGACCCAGTACTTC. This translates into CASSLGRGGQTQYF. Looking up the rest from reference TRBV11-2 and TRBJ2-5 gives the full variable domain: EAGVAQSPRYKIIEKRQSVAFWCNPISGHATLYWYQQILGQGPKLLIQFQNNGVVDDSQLPKDRFSAERLKGVDSTLKIQPAKLEDSAVYLCASSLGRGGQTQYFGPGTRLLVL.

Only one count was recorded for this clone. The chain is built from TRBV7-9 and TRBJ1-1; D is unclear. V dropped 2 bases and J dropped 5 bases, with 9 bases sitting between them. This CDR3 is 13 amino acids long. The germline gives CDR1 SEHNR, CDR2 FQNEAQ (reference sequence). The CDR3 DNA reads as TGTGCCAGCAGCTTAATGACGGGGACTGAAGCTTTCTTT. It specifies CASSLMTGTEAFF. The entire variable domain, with the rest obtained from reference TRBV7-9 and TRBJ1-1, is as follows: DTGVSQNPRHKITKRGQNVTFRCDPISEHNRLYWYRQTLGQGPEFLTYFQNEAQLEKSRLLSDRFSAERPKGSFSTLEIQRTEQGDSAMYLCASSLMTGTEAFFGQGTRLTVV.

V is TRBV5-1 and J is TRBJ1-1; D gene ambiguous. The CDR3 consists of 14 residues. Germline-derived CDR1 and CDR2 are SGHRS and YFSETQ. Trimming removed 5 bases at V and 1 base at J, with 12 bases between. This CDR3 reads CASRNRTGNTEAFF. CDR3 DNA sequence: TGCGCCAGCAGGAATCGGACGGGGAACACTGAAGCTTTCTTT.

This clone was observed a single time. V and J are TRBV29-1 and TRBJ2-3; a weak D match, TRBD1 (6 bases). The CDR3 has 14 residues. CDR1 and CDR2 (germline): SQVTM, ANQGSEA. V lost 7 bases and J 0 bases, leaving 14 bases between the germline ends. The CDR3 DNA sequence: TGCAGCGCCAAGACAGGATCTAGCACAGATACGCAGTATTTT. Protein product: CSAKTGSSTDTQYF.

The chain employs TRBV30 and TRBJ2-5; 8 bases line up with TRBD2. The germline gives CDR1 GTSNPN, CDR2 SVGIG (reference sequence). The CDR3 consists of 15 residues. The V and J ends lost 2 bases and 5 bases, in that order; junction bases with no gene match: 10. CDR3 nucleotide sequence: TGTGCCTGGAGTACCGGGGGGGGCCGGTGGGAGACCCAGTACTTC. Protein sequence: CAWSTGGGRWETQYF.

The V and J genes are TRBV13 and TRBJ2-7, with 7 positions matching TRBD1. Germline CDR1 is PRHDT and CDR2 is FYEKMQ (reference sequence). This CDR3 spans 14 amino acids. V shed 6 bases and J 5 bases; nucleotides not matched to a gene: 10. In nucleotides, the CDR3 is TGTGCCAGCAGTCTCACACAGGGGTATGACGAGCAGTACTTC. This translates into CASSLTQGYDEQYF.

This sequence joins TRBV7-9 and TRBJ1-5, with D possibly being TRBD1 (5 bases). CDR3 length: 15 residues. V was cut by 5 bases and J by 2 bases, with 13 bases left in between. Germline values: CDR1 SEHNR, CDR2 FQNEAQ (reference sequence). CDR3 nucleotide sequence: TGTGCCAGCAGCCCCGGCGGGACGGGCAATCAGCCCCAGCATTTT. It codes for CASSPGGTGNQPQHF.

The V call is TRBV5-1, the J call TRBJ2-5; possibly TRBD1 for D (5 bases). This CDR3 comprises 13 residues. Germline CDR1 and CDR2: SGHRS and YFSETQ. V was pared by 4 bases and J by 6 bases, with 13 bases between. In DNA form, the CDR3 reads TGCGCCAGCAGCCTAGGACACCCAAAGACCCAGTACTTC. The encoded protein is CASSLGHPKTQYF.

CDR3 in DNA: TGTGCCAGCAGCCAGGAGCGGGGGCCCTACGAGCAGTACTTC. Amino acids: CASSQERGPYEQYF. V is TRBV2 and J is TRBJ2-7, with 8 bases lining up with TRBD2. Germline CDR1 SNHLY, CDR2 FYNNEI. This CDR3 has 14 residues. The trim removed 6 bases at V and 2 bases at J, leaving 6 bases unmatched. The full variable domain, rest sourced from reference TRBV2 and TRBJ2-7, is EPEVTQTPSHQVTQMGQEVILRCVPISNHLYFYWYRQILGQKVEFLVSFYNNEISEKSEIFDDQFSVERPDGSNFTLKIRSTKLEDSAMYFCASSQERGPYEQYFGPGTRLTVT.

The chain recombines TRBV7-2 with TRBJ2-3; D is undetermined. The CDR3 has 14 amino acids. V lost 3 bases and J lost 0, with 7 bases in between. Germline lookup yields CDR1 SGHTA and CDR2 FQGNSA. CDR3 nucleotide sequence: TGTGCCAGCAGCTTTGGCGGAAGCACAGATACGCAGTATTTT. Protein sequence: CASSFGGSTDTQYF. Full variable domain (missing parts from reference TRBV7-2 and TRBJ2-3): GAGVSQSPSNKVTEKGKDVELRCDPISGHTALYWYRQSLGQGLEFLIYFQGNSAPDKSGLPSDRFSAERTGGSVSTLTIQRTQQEDSAVYLCASSFGGSTDTQYFGPGTRLTVL.

The chain employs TRBV5-1 and TRBJ2-3, with 8 bases matching TRBD2. The germline V gene encodes CDR1 SGHRS and CDR2 YFSETQ. This CDR3 comprises 18 residues. V was clipped by 4 bases and J by 4 bases; unmatched bases: 17. CDR3 protein: CASSEGTLLAAQSDTQYF. The CDR3 nucleotides read TGCGCCAGCAGCGAAGGTACCCTACTAGCGGCTCAATCAGATACGCAGTATTTT. The full variable domain, completed using reference TRBV5-1 and TRBJ2-3, is KAGVTQTPRYLIKTRGQQVTLSCSPISGHRSVSWYQQTPGQGLQFLFEYFSETQRNKGNFPGRFSGRQFSNSRSEMNVSTLELGDSALYLCASSEGTLLAAQSDTQYFGPGTRLTVL.

This chain links TRBV25-1 with TRBJ1-1, with no clear D. The germline gives CDR1 MGHDK, CDR2 SYGVNS. The CDR3 has 16 residues. V shed 7 bases and J shed 7 bases, with 25 bases lying between them. CDR3 DNA: TGTGCCAGCAAGGAGGAGTCGCATGGCTTGATGGGTGAAGCTTTCTTT. Its translation is CASKEESHGLMGEAFF.

The V call is TRBV5-4, the J call TRBJ2-7; D perhaps matches TRBD2 (6 bases). CDR3 size: 15 residues. Deletions cut 0 bases from V and 0 bases from J, with 10 bases between. Germline CDR1 and CDR2: SGHNT and YYREEE (reference sequence). The CDR3: CASSLAGGNSYEQYF. The CDR3 nucleotides are TGTGCCAGCAGCTTGGCTGGAGGGAACTCCTACGAGCAGTACTTC.

The chain combines TRBV11-2 with TRBJ2-5; 7 bases are a match to TRBD2. Germline V gives CDR1 SGHAT, CDR2 FQNNGV. With 3 bases clipped from V and 4 bases from J, the junction kept 11 bases outside the gene matches. The length of the CDR3 is 16 residues. CDR3 sequence (DNA): TGTGCCAGCAGCTTTTGGGGGAGGGGTCGGGGAGAGACCCAGTACTTC. Residues: CASSFWGRGRGETQYF.

The rearrangement links TRBV5-4 to TRBJ2-7; 7 nucleotides match TRBD1. Germline loops: CDR1 SGHNT, CDR2 YYREEE (reference sequence). The CDR3 loop spans 15 amino acids. The trim removed 0 bases at V and 7 bases at J, leaving 10 bases unmatched. CDR3 nucleotide sequence: TGTGCCAGCAGCTTGGACAGGGGTCACGCCGGGGAGCAGTACTTC. Residues: CASSLDRGHAGEQYF.

Only one count was recorded for this clone. J is TRBJ2-5 and V is TRBV5-6; D is possibly TRBD1 or TRBD2 (5 bases each). Germline values: CDR1 SGHDT, CDR2 YYEEEE. CDR3 length: 16 amino acids. The V and J ends lost 4 bases and 2 bases respectively, with 18 bases between them. The CDR3 region has the DNA TGTGCCAGCAGCGTCGCCGGGACGGCAAAACAAGAGACCCAGTACTTC. Translating it yields CASSVAGTAKQETQYF.

The chain uses TRBV6-5 and TRBJ2-2; D not certain. Germline V CDR1 and CDR2: MNHEY, SVGAGI. The CDR3 extends over 14 amino acids. V lost 8 bases, J lost 3 bases, and 13 bases lay in between. CDR3 sequence: CASGAGQYTGELFF. In DNA, the CDR3 is TGTGCCAGCGGAGCTGGGCAGTACACCGGGGAGCTGTTTTTT.

The V call is TRBV9, the J call TRBJ2-6, with no clear D. CDR1 is SGDLS, CDR2 YYNGEE, per germline. The CDR3 is made up of 15 amino acids. The germline V and J ends were trimmed by 0 bases and 0 bases, with 4 bases remaining between them. The CDR3 region is CASSVEGSGANVLTF. The CDR3 DNA sequence: TGTGCCAGCAGCGTAGAAGGCTCTGGGGCCAACGTCCTGACTTTC.

This clone has just one count. The genes are TRBV1 and TRBJ2-7; the DNA was not used to check the table's D call, TRBD2. TRBV1 is given as a pseudogene. CDR3 length equals 13 residues. The CDR3 region is CTSSPLDSREQYF. In DNA form, the CDR3 reads TGCACCAGCAGCCCCCTGGACTCTCGCGAGCAGTACTTC.